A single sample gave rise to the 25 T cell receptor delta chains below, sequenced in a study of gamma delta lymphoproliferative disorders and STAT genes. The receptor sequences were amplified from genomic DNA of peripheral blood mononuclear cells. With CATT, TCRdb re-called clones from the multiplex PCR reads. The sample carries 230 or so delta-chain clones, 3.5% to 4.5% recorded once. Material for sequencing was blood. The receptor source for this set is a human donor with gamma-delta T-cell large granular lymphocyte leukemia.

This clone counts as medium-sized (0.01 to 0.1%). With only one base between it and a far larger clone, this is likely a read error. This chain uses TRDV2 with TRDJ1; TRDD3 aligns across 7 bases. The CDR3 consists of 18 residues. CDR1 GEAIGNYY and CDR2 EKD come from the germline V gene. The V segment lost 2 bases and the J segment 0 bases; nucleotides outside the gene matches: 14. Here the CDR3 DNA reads TGTGCCTGTGACATGGTAGTTAGGGGGGATCTCAACACCGATAAACTCATCTTT. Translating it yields CACDMVVRGDLNTDKLIF.

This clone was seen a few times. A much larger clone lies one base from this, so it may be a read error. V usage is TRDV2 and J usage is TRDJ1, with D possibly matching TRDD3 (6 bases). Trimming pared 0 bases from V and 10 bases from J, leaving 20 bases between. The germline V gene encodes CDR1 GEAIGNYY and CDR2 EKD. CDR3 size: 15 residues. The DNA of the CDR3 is TGTGCCTGTGACACCGCAGGGGATTCTCAACAAAGACTCATCTTT. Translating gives CACDTAGDSQQRLIF.

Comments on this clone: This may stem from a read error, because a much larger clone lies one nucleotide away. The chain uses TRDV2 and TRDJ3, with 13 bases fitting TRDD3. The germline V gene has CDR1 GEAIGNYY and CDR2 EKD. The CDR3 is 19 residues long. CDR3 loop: CACGTQLGDTPWDTRQMFF. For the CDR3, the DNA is TGTGCCTGTGGCACCCAACTGGGGGATACGCCCTGGGACACCCGACAGATGTTTTTC.

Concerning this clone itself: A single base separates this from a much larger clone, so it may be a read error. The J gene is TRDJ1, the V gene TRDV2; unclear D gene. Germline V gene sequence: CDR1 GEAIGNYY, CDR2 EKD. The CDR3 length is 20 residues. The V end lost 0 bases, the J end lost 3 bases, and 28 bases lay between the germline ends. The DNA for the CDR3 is TGTGCCTGTGACACCGTGAGACAGTCAGGCGACACGACCGGCCCCGATAAACTCATCTTT. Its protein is CACDTVRQSGDTTGPDKLIF.

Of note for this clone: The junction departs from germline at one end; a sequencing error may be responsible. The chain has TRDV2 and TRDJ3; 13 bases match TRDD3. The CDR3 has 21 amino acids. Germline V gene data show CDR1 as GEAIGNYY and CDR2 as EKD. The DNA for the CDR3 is TGTGCCTGTGACACCCTACTGGGGGATACGGAGGACTCCTGGAACACCCGACAGATGTTTTTC. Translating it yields CACDTLLGDTEDSWNTRQMFF.

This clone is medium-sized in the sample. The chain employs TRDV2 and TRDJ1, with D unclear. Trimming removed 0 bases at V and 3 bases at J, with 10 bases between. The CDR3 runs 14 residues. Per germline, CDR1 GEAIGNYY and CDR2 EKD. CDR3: CACDTAFRPDKLIF. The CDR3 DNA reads TGTGCCTGTGACACCGCTTTTCGCCCCGATAAACTCATCTTT.

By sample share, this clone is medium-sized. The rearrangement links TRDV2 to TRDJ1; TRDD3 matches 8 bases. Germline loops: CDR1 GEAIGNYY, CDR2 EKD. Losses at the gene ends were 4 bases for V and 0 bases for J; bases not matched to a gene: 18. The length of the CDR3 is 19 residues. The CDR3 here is CACDSAEVRLGDNTDKLIF. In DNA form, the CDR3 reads TGTGCCTGTGATTCCGCTGAAGTGAGGCTGGGGGACAACACCGATAAACTCATCTTT.

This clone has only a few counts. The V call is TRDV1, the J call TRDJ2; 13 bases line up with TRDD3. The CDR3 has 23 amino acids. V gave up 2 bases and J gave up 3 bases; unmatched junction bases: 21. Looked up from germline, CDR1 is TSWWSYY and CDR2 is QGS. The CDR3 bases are TGTGCTCTTGGGGAAGAACCTTCCTACGAGCTGTACTGGGGGATACGGGTGACAGCACAACTCTTCTTT. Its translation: CALGEEPSYELYWGIRVTAQLFF.

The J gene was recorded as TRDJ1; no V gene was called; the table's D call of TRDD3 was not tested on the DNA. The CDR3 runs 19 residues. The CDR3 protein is CACDPVLRTGGFHTDKLIF. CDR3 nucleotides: TGTGCCTGTGACCCGGTTTTGCGTACTGGGGGATTTCACACCGATAAGCTCATCTTT.

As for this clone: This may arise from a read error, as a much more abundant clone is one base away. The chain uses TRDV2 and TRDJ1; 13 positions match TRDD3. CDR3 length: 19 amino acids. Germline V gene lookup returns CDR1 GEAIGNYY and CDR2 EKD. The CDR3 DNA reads TGTGCCTGTGACCCCTTACTGGGGGATACGATGATGTACACCAATAAACTCATCTTT. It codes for CACDPLLGDTMMYTNKLIF.

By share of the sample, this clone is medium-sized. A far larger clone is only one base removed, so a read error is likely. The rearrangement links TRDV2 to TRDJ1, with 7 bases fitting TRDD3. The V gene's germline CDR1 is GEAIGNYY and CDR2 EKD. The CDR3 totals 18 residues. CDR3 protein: CACDTVVRGDLNTNKLIF. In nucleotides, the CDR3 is TGTGCCTGTGACACGGTAGTTAGGGGGGATCTCAACACCAATAAACTCATCTTT.

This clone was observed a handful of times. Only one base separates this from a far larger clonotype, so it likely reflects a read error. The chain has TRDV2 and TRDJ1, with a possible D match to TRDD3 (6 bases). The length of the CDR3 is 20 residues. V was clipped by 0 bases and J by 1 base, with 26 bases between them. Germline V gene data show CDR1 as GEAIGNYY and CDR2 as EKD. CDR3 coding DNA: TGTGCCTGTGACACCCTAACTTCTCCTGGGAGATACGCCGCCACCGATAAACTCATCTTT. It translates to CACDTLTSPGRYAATDKLIF.

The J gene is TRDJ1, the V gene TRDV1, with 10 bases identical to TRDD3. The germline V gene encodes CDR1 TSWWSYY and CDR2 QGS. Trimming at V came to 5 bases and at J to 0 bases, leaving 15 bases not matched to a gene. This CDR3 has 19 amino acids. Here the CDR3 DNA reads TGTGCTCTTGGGCTGAAACGGGGGATACGCCGATTATACACCGATAAACTCATCTTT. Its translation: CALGLKRGIRRLYTDKLIF.

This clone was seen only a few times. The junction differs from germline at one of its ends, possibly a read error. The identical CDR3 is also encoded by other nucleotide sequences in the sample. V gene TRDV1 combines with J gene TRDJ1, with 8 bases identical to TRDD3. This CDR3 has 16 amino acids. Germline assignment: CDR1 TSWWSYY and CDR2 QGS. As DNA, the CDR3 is TGTGCTCCCGGGCCGTACTGGGGGTCTTGCACCGATAAGCTCATCTTT. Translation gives CAPGPYWGSCTDKLIF.

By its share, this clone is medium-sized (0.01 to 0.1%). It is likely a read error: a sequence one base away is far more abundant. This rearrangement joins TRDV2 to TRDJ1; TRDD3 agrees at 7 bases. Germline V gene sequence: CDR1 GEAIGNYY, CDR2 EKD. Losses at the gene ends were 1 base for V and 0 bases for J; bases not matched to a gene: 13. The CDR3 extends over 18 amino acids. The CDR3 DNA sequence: TGTGCCTGTGACACGGTAGTTGGGGGGGATCTCAACACCGATAAACTCATCTTT. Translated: CACDTVVGGDLNTDKLIF.

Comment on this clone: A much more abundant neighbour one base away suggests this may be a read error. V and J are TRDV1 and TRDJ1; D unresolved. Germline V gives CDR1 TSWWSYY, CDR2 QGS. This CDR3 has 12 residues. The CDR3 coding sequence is TGTGCTTTTGGGTTCTATCCCCTTAAACTCATCTTT. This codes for CAFGFYPLKLIF.

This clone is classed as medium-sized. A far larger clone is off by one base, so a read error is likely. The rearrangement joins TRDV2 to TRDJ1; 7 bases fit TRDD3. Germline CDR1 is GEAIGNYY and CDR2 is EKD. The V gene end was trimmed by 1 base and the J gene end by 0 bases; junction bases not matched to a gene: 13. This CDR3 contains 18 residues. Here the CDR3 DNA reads TGTGCCTGTGACACGATAGTTAGGGGGGATCTCAACACCGATAAACTCATCTTT. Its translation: CACDTIVRGDLNTDKLIF.

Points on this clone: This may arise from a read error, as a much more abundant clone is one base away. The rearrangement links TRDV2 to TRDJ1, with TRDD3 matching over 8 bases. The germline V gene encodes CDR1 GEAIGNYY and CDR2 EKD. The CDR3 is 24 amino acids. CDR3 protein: CACDTVSPTLSTGGPQHNTGKLIF. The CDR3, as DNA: TGTGCCTGTGACACCGTATCTCCTACCCTCAGTACTGGGGGTCCACAGCATAACACCGGTAAACTCATCTTT.

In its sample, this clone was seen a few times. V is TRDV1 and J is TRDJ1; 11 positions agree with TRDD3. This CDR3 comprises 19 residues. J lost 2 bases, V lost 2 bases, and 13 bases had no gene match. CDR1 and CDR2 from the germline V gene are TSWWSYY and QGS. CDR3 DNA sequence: TGTGCTCTTGGGGAATTTCCCTCATTGGGGGATACGCAAACCGATAAACTCATCTTT. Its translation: CALGEFPSLGDTQTDKLIF.

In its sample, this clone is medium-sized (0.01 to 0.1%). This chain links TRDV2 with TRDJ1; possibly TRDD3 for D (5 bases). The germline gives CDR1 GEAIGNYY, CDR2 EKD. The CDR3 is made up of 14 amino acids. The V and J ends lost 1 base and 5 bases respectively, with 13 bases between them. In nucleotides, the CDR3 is TGTGCCTGTGACACGGTAGTTAGGGGGGATAAACTCATCTTT. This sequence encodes CACDTVVRGDKLIF.

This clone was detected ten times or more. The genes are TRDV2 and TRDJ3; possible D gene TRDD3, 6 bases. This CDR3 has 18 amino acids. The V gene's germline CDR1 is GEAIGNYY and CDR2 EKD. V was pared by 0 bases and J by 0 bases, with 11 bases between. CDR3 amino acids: CACDTGDASSWDTRQMFF. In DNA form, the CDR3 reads TGTGCCTGTGACACCGGGGATGCGAGCTCCTGGGACACCCGACAGATGTTTTTC.

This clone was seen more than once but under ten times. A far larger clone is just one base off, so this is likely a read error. CDR3 amino acids: CACDTLTSPGGYAATHKLIF. The DNA of the CDR3 is TGTGCCTGTGACACCCTAACTTCTCCTGGGGGATACGCCGCCACCCATAAACTCATCTTT. The V and J genes are TRDV2 and TRDJ1; TRDD3 matches at 12 bases. The CDR3 contains 20 residues. CDR1 GEAIGNYY and CDR2 EKD come from the germline V gene.

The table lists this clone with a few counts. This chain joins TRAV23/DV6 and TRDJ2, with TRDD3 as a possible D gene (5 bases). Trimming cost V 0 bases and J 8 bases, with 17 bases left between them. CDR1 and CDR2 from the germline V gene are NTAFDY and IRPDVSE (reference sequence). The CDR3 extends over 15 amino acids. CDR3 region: CAASKRPDRGAQLFF. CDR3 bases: TGTGCAGCAAGCAAACGTCCCGATAGGGGGGCACAACTCTTCTTT. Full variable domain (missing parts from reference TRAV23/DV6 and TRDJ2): QQQVKQSPQSLIVQKGGISIINCAYENTAFDYFPWYQQFPGKGPALLIAIRPDVSEKKEGRFTISFNKSAKQFSLHIMDSQPGDSATYFCAASKRPDRGAQLFFGKGTQLIVEP.

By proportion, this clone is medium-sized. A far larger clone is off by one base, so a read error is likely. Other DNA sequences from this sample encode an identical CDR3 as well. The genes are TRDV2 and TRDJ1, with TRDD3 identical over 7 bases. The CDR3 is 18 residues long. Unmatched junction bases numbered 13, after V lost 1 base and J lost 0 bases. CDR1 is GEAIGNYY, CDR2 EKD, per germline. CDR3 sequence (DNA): TGTGCCTGTGACACGGTAGTTAGGGGGGATCTTAACACCGATAAACTCATCTTT. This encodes CACDTVVRGDLNTDKLIF.

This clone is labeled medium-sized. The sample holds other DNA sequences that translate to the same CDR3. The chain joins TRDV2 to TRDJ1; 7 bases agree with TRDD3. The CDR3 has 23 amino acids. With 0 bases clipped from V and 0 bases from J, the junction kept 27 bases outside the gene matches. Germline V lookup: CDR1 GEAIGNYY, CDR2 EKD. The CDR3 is CACDTLPGIHTGVPITDTDKLIF. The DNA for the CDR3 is TGTGCCTGTGACACCCTTCCGGGGATCCATACTGGGGTCCCTATTACCGACACCGATAAACTCATCTTT.